These 31 T cell receptor beta chains came from one sample sequenced in a study of PD-1 blockade in classical Hodgkin lymphoma. TCRdb's table, derived via immunoSEQ multiplex PCR, lists solely in-frame clones and lacks some. This table has some 65,000 clones, over 70% appearing once. The patients all showed relapse after autologous stem cell transplantation, while their brentuximab vedotin exposure varied. Sample: peripheral blood mononuclear cells (PBMCs), taken before the second cycle of nivolumab. Receptor source: a human donor with classical Hodgkin lymphoma.

The V gene is TRBV7-9, the J gene TRBJ2-7; 8 bases align to TRBD1. V was clipped by 3 bases and J by 3 bases; unmatched bases: 1. The CDR3 spans 13 residues. Germline V gene sequence: CDR1 SEHNR, CDR2 FQNEAQ (reference sequence). CDR3 sequence: CASSLGQDYEQYF. Written as DNA, the CDR3 is TGTGCCAGCAGCTTGGGACAGGACTACGAGCAGTACTTC.

This chain links TRBV6-5 with TRBJ1-3, with a tentative D call TRBD1 (5 bases). The germline V gene has CDR1 MNHEY and CDR2 SVGAGI. The CDR3 totals 13 residues. Trimming removed 8 bases from V and 4 bases from J, with 12 bases in between. In DNA, the CDR3 is TGTGCCAGCCGGGAGGGGCCGGGAAACACCATATATTTT. Translating it yields CASREGPGNTIYF.

This clone was recorded a few times. The V call is TRBV9, the J call TRBJ1-1; TRBD1 might be the D (5 bases). The V and J ends lost 0 bases and 1 base respectively, with 16 bases between them. CDR3 length: 17 amino acids. Germline V gene data show CDR1 as SGDLS and CDR2 as YYNGEE. The CDR3 DNA reads as TGTGCCAGCAGCGTAGCCAGGGACGCATCCGGGAACACTGAAGCTTTCTTT. Its protein is CASSVARDASGNTEAFF.

The chain carries TRBV7-3 and TRBJ2-3, with D maybe TRBD2 (5 bases). From germline, CDR1 is SGHTA and CDR2 FQGTGA. This CDR3 region has 13 residues. Trimming stripped 8 bases from V and 4 bases from J, with 13 bases between. The CDR3: CASPAGKADTQYF. The CDR3 DNA follows: TGTGCCAGCCCCGCGGGCAAAGCAGATACGCAGTATTTT.

V and J are TRBV9 and TRBJ1-3; D ambiguous. The germline gives CDR1 SGDLS, CDR2 YYNGEE. V lost 0 bases and J 0 bases, leaving 10 bases between the germline ends. The CDR3 sequence is 16 residues long. The CDR3 sequence is CASSVGGRHSGNTIYF. The CDR3, as DNA: TGTGCCAGCAGCGTAGGAGGCAGACACTCTGGAAACACCATATATTTT.

J is TRBJ1-3 and V is TRBV5-1; possible D gene TRBD1, 5 bases. Trimming left V 0 bases short and J 0 bases short, with 13 bases between. Germline lookup yields CDR1 SGHRS and CDR2 YFSETQ. The CDR3 sequence is 17 residues long. CDR3 DNA sequence: TGCGCCAGCAGCTTGGACGGGGCCTTCCCCTCTGGAAACACCATATATTTT. Encoded protein: CASSLDGAFPSGNTIYF. The full variable domain, its missing parts supplied by reference TRBV5-1 and TRBJ1-3, is KAGVTQTPRYLIKTRGQQVTLSCSPISGHRSVSWYQQTPGQGLQFLFEYFSETQRNKGNFPGRFSGRQFSNSRSEMNVSTLELGDSALYLCASSLDGAFPSGNTIYFGEGSWLTVV.

The CDR3 loop is CASVGGGLKYQETQYF. The CDR3, as DNA: TGTGCCAGCGTGGGGGGCGGGTTAAAGTACCAAGAGACCCAGTACTTC. The genes are TRBV2 and TRBJ2-5; D may be TRBD1 or TRBD2 (6 bases each). V was pared by 8 bases and J by 0 bases, with 19 bases between. The CDR3 is 16 amino acids. Germline CDR1 reads SNHLY; CDR2 reads FYNNEI.

This clone was seen a few times. Other DNA variants within this sample encode the same CDR3. V usage is TRBV2 and J usage is TRBJ1-3; 8 bases fit TRBD1. The CDR3 consists of 14 residues. The trim removed 8 bases at V and 0 bases at J, leaving 3 bases unmatched. Germline V gives CDR1 SNHLY, CDR2 FYNNEI. CDR3: CASSGGLSGNTIYF. The CDR3 nucleotides are TGTGCCAGCTCAGGGGGCCTCTCTGGAAACACCATATATTTT.

CDR3: CASSQVPLHSSYEQYF. The CDR3 bases are TGTGCCAGCAGCCAAGTTCCGCTCCACTCCTCCTACGAGCAGTACTTC. The J gene is TRBJ2-7, the V gene TRBV14, with D hard to call. The germline V gene encodes CDR1 SGHDN and CDR2 FVKESK. Trimming removed 1 base from V and 0 bases from J, with 13 bases in between. CDR3 length equals 16 residues.

This rearrangement joins TRBV30 to TRBJ1-1; maybe TRBD1 (5 bases). The CDR3 is 13 amino acids. Trimming removed 3 bases at V and 10 bases at J, with 18 bases between. Germline V lookup: CDR1 GTSNPN, CDR2 SVGIG (reference sequence). The CDR3 DNA is TGTGCCTGGAGGGGGCCCGGAAGGGGTGTAGCTTTCTTT. It is translated as CAWRGPGRGVAFF.

The chain carries TRBV27 and TRBJ2-7; 12 nucleotides agree with TRBD1. In germline, CDR1 is MNHEY, CDR2 SMNVEV (reference sequence). This CDR3 contains 14 residues. With 4 bases clipped from V and 5 bases from J, the junction kept 3 bases outside the gene matches. CDR3 nucleotide sequence: TGTGCCAGCAGTTACGGGACAGGGGGCCACGAGCAGTACTTC. It yields the protein CASSYGTGGHEQYF.

This sequence joins TRBV2 and TRBJ1-2, with D hard to call. The CDR3 length is 13 residues. The germline V gene encodes CDR1 SNHLY and CDR2 FYNNEI. Trimming took off 5 bases at V and 4 bases at J, with 11 bases between the two ends. The CDR3 sequence is CASSLKSSYGYTF. CDR3 nucleotide sequence: TGTGCCAGCAGTCTTAAGTCGTCCTATGGCTACACCTTC.

The chain uses TRBV18 and TRBJ1-4, with D perhaps matching TRBD1 (6 bases). V lost 2 bases and J 11 bases, leaving 15 bases between the germline ends. Germline CDR1 and CDR2: KGHSH and LQKENI. This CDR3 region has 14 residues. CDR3: CASSPSGGLQKLFF. CDR3 sequence (DNA): TGTGCCAGCTCACCATCCGGGGGGCTTCAGAAACTGTTTTTT.

There are a few counts of this clone. V is TRBV15 and J is TRBJ1-5, with 7 bases lining up with TRBD1. J was trimmed by 4 bases and V by 4 bases; bases with no gene match: 7. This CDR3 spans 15 amino acids. Germline assignment: CDR1 LNHNV and CDR2 YYDKDF (reference sequence). The CDR3 nucleotides are TGTGCCACCAGCATCTACAGGGGAGGGAATCAGCCCCAGCATTTT. Translated, it gives CATSIYRGGNQPQHF.

This sequence joins TRBV7-2 and TRBJ1-1; a weak D match, TRBD1 (5 bases). Germline loops: CDR1 SGHTA, CDR2 FQGNSA. The CDR3 has 16 residues. Trimming took off 5 bases at V and 0 bases at J, with 16 bases between the two ends. CDR3 bases: TGTGCCAGCAGCCTGGGCGGTCTGGGGCTGAACACTGAAGCTTTCTTT. It yields the protein CASSLGGLGLNTEAFF.

The chain has TRBV28 and TRBJ1-3, with 7 bases fitting TRBD1. The CDR3 has 14 residues. V shed 0 bases, J shed 6 bases, and the junction held 2 bases outside the gene matches. CDR1 is MDHEN and CDR2 is SYDVKM in the germline V gene. This CDR3 is CASSLWTGLNTIYF. CDR3 sequence (DNA): TGTGCCAGCAGTTTATGGACAGGGTTAAACACCATATATTTT.

This clone has more than one count but fewer than ten. The chain carries TRBV28 and TRBJ1-1, with D perhaps TRBD1 (5 bases). The CDR3 covers 16 residues. CDR1 is MDHEN, CDR2 SYDVKM, per germline. With 8 bases removed from V and 3 bases from J, the gap between germline ends came to 22 bases. CDR3: CASGPWGPDRDTEAFF. DNA for the CDR3: TGTGCCAGCGGTCCGTGGGGCCCCGACCGGGACACTGAAGCTTTCTTT. Variable domain in full (rest from reference TRBV28 and TRBJ1-1): DVKVTQSSRYLVKRTGEKVFLECVQDMDHENMFWYRQDPGLGLRLIYFSYDVKMKEKGDIPEGYSVSREKKERFSLILESASTNQTSMYLCASGPWGPDRDTEAFFGQGTRLTVV.

The CDR3, as DNA: TGTGCCAGCAGTTACTCGACTAGCGCCGACTACAATGAGCAGTTCTTC. Protein: CASSYSTSADYNEQFF. The chain combines TRBV6-5 with TRBJ2-1, with 8 nucleotides matching TRBD2. This CDR3 region has 16 residues. In germline, CDR1 is MNHEY, CDR2 SVGAGI. V lost 0 bases to trimming and J lost 3 bases; unmatched junction nucleotides: 4.

The V gene is TRBV6-6, the J gene TRBJ1-1, with D unclear. The germline gives CDR1 MNHNY, CDR2 SVGAGI (reference sequence). The V end lost 5 bases, the J end lost 0 bases, and 4 bases lay between the germline ends. The CDR3 is 12 residues long. CDR3 DNA: TGTGCCAGCAGTCACCTGAACACTGAAGCTTTCTTT. Its protein is CASSHLNTEAFF.

V gene TRBV18 combines with J gene TRBJ2-6, with D unresolved. V was cut by 3 bases and J by 1 base, with 4 bases left in between. Germline V gene data show CDR1 as KGHSH and CDR2 as LQKENI. CDR3 size: 14 residues. The CDR3 here is CASSPGSGANVLTF. The CDR3 bases are TGTGCCAGCTCACCGGGGTCTGGGGCCAACGTCCTGACTTTC.

This clone was counted once. This chain links TRBV18 with TRBJ2-2; D unresolved. The length of the CDR3 is 12 residues. The germline CDR1 and CDR2 sequences are KGHSH and LQKENI. With 2 bases removed from V and 6 bases from J, the gap between germline ends came to 4 bases. Written as DNA, the CDR3 is TGTGCCAGCTCACCAAGGGCCGGGGAGCTGTTTTTT. This gives the protein CASSPRAGELFF.

The V call is TRBV5-5, the J call TRBJ1-1; 8 bases fit TRBD1. The CDR3 consists of 12 residues. The ends lost 0 bases at V and 9 bases at J; junction bases unmatched: 1. Germline V lookup: CDR1 SGHKS, CDR2 YYEKEE (reference sequence). Here the CDR3 reads CASSLGDRKAFF. In DNA, the CDR3 is TGTGCCAGCAGCTTGGGGGACAGGAAAGCTTTCTTT.

V is TRBV6-6 and J is TRBJ1-6; D ambiguous. V lost 2 bases and J 6 bases, leaving 8 bases between the germline ends. Germline values: CDR1 MNHNY, CDR2 SVGAGI (reference sequence). This CDR3 spans 14 amino acids. The CDR3, as DNA: TGTGCCAGCAGTTACGGCGGGGTTAATTCACCCCTCCACTTT. Translation gives CASSYGGVNSPLHF.

This clone was counted only a few times. The CDR3 coding sequence is TGTGCCAGCAGTTCTATATTTCCAACAGGGCCTAGCACAGATACGCAGTATTTT. Amino acid sequence: CASSSIFPTGPSTDTQYF. The V call is TRBV27, the J call TRBJ2-3; maybe TRBD1 (6 bases). Germline CDR1 and CDR2: MNHEY and SMNVEV (reference sequence). This CDR3 contains 18 residues. V was shortened by 4 bases and J by 0 bases, with 20 bases between the two germline ends.

The chain recombines TRBV2 with TRBJ2-7, with D unclear. Germline-derived CDR1 and CDR2 are SNHLY and FYNNEI. The CDR3 covers 11 residues. Trimming removed 4 bases from V and 6 bases from J, with 7 bases in between. CDR3 sequence reads: CASSGGAEQYF. Written as DNA, the CDR3 is TGTGCCAGCAGTGGAGGAGCCGAGCAGTACTTC.

This clone was seen only a few times. The V call is TRBV7-9, the J call TRBJ1-2, with D possibly TRBD1 on 5 matching bases. Trimming cost V 4 bases and J 2 bases, with 8 bases left between them. The CDR3 consists of 13 residues. Germline-derived CDR1 and CDR2 are SEHNR and FQNEAQ (reference sequence). The CDR3 protein is CASSSTENYGYTF. The DNA of the CDR3 is TGTGCCAGCAGCTCGACAGAAAACTATGGCTACACCTTC.

The chain carries TRBV21-1 and TRBJ2-3; the tabulated D call, TRBD1, remains unverified against the DNA. TRBV21-1 corresponds to a pseudogene. The CDR3 has 15 residues. CDR3 residues: CASSKGVKGTDTQYF. The CDR3 DNA reads as TGTGCCAGCAGCAAAGGGGTGAAGGGGACAGATACGCAGTATTTT.

A few counts support this clone. The chain joins TRBV7-9 to TRBJ2-2; D gene uncertain. Germline V gives CDR1 SEHNR, CDR2 FQNEAQ (reference sequence). Trimming cost V 7 bases and J 9 bases, with 6 bases left between them. The length of the CDR3 is 10 residues. The CDR3: CASTYRELFF. The DNA of the CDR3 is TGTGCCAGCACTTACCGGGAGCTGTTTTTT.

This clone has a single count. CDR3 in amino acids: CASSLGQGGGYTF. DNA for the CDR3: TGTGCCAGCAGTTTGGGCCAGGGAGGTGGCTACACCTTC. The chain has TRBV27 and TRBJ1-2, with a weak D call TRBD1 (5 bases). Germline lookup yields CDR1 MNHEY and CDR2 SMNVEV (reference sequence). The V end was cut by 3 bases, the J end by 7 bases, with 12 bases between. This CDR3 has 13 amino acids.

The V call is TRBV2, the J call TRBJ1-2, with D uncertain. V was clipped by 2 bases and J by 4 bases, with 8 bases between them. Germline V gene lookup returns CDR1 SNHLY and CDR2 FYNNEI. The CDR3 extends over 13 amino acids. The CDR3 reads CASSELTGYGYTF. The CDR3 nucleotides are TGTGCCAGCAGTGAATTGACCGGCTATGGCTACACCTTC.

The gene calls are TRBV11-3 and TRBJ2-2; no clear D. CDR3 length equals 12 residues. V was shortened by 0 bases and J by 7 bases, with 3 bases between the two germline ends. The germline gives CDR1 SGHNT, CDR2 YENEEA. CDR3 region: CASSLDNGELFF. For the CDR3, the DNA is TGTGCCAGCAGCTTAGACAACGGGGAGCTGTTTTTT.